This is a list of T cell receptor beta chains from one sample in a study of blood T cell repertoires in COVID-19. Sequencing used immunoSEQ multiplex PCR; TCRdb keeps in-frame clones, though not all of them. The data show more than 85,000 clones, around 85% seen once. Material for sequencing was peripheral blood. These receptors all come from a man at least 80 years old with acute or convalescent COVID-19. CDR3s include the opening cysteine and the closing phenylalanine or tryptophan. A D gene is named only where the DNA matches it firmly. Not every row has a clone size; where given, it reads once, few, many or a size class.

d_gene: TRBD2; v_gene: TRBV19; j_gene: TRBJ2-5; abundance: once; CDR3nt: TGTGCCAGTAGTGAACTAGCGACCAAGACCCAGTACTTC; CDR3aa: CASSELATKTQYF
d_gene: TRBD1; v_gene: TRBV28; j_gene: TRBJ2-3; abundance: .; CDR3nt: TGTGCCAGCAGTCTATTACAGGGGCTAACAGATACGCAGTATTTT; CDR3aa: CASSLLQGLTDTQYF
d_gene: TRBD2; v_gene: TRBV23-1; j_gene: TRBJ2-7; abundance: .; CDR3nt: TGCGCCATAGACCCCGGGGTAGCGGGAGTGCACGAGCAGTACTTC; CDR3aa: CAIDPGVAGVHEQYF
d_gene: .; v_gene: TRBV13; j_gene: TRBJ2-7; abundance: .; CDR3nt: TGTGCCAGCAGCGGCCTAGCTGACATATACGAGCAGTACTTC; CDR3aa: CASSGLADIYEQYF
d_gene: .; v_gene: TRBV6-5; j_gene: TRBJ1-4; abundance: few; CDR3nt: TGTGCCAGCAGTTACGGGCCAGTCTCAACTAATGAAAAACTGTTTTTT; CDR3aa: CASSYGPVSTNEKLFF
d_gene: TRBD2; v_gene: TRBV9; j_gene: TRBJ2-1; abundance: .; CDR3nt: TGTGCCAGCAACAAGGCCCCTAGCGGCTCCTACAATGAGCAGTTCTTC; CDR3aa: CASNKAPSGSYNEQFF
d_gene: TRBD1; v_gene: TRBV5-1; j_gene: TRBJ1-2; abundance: once; CDR3nt: TGCGCCAGCAGCTTGGAAACAGGGGTCTATGGCTACACCTTC; CDR3aa: CASSLETGVYGYTF
d_gene: .; v_gene: TRBV2; j_gene: TRBJ1-5; abundance: .; CDR3nt: TGTGCCAGCAGTGAGCGCCGGAATCAGCCCCAGCATTTT; CDR3aa: CASSERRNQPQHF
d_gene: TRBD2; v_gene: TRBV27; j_gene: TRBJ2-7; abundance: .; CDR3nt: TGTGCCAGCAGTTTATCGTATTTGACTAGCGGGAGTCCTTACGAGCAGTACTTC; CDR3aa: CASSLSYLTSGSPYEQYF
d_gene: TRBD2; v_gene: TRBV5-6; j_gene: TRBJ2-2; abundance: .; CDR3nt: TGTGCCAGCAGCTTGGCCCGGGCGGGAGGGCGCACCGGGGAGCTGTTTTTT; CDR3aa: CASSLARAGGRTGELFF
d_gene: TRBD2; v_gene: TRBV6-2/TRBV6-3; j_gene: TRBJ2-2; abundance: .; CDR3nt: TGTGCCAGCAGCTTCTCCTTAGCGGGAGGATTGCCCGGGGAGCTGTTTTTT; CDR3aa: CASSFSLAGGLPGELFF
d_gene: TRBD2; v_gene: TRBV13; j_gene: TRBJ2-7; abundance: once; CDR3nt: TGTGCCAGCAGCCTAGCGGGATTGAGCTCCTACGAGCAGTACTTC; CDR3aa: CASSLAGLSSYEQYF
d_gene: .; v_gene: TRBV7-9; j_gene: TRBJ1-3; abundance: .; CDR3nt: TGTGCCAGCAGCTTAGCGGAGGGGACCTTCTCTGGAAACACCATATATTTT; CDR3aa: CASSLAEGTFSGNTIYF
d_gene: .; v_gene: TRBV7-9; j_gene: TRBJ1-5; abundance: .; CDR3nt: TGTGCCAGCAGCTCGTACAGGCGCAATCAGCCCCAGCATTTT; CDR3aa: CASSSYRRNQPQHF
d_gene: TRBD1; v_gene: TRBV28; j_gene: TRBJ1-2; abundance: .; CDR3nt: TGTGCCAGCGTCGACAGGGGGTATTATGGCTACACCTTC; CDR3aa: CASVDRGYYGYTF
d_gene: .; v_gene: TRBV19; j_gene: TRBJ1-3; abundance: .; CDR3nt: TGTGCCAGTAGTATTTCTGGGAGCTCTGGAAACACCATATATTTT; CDR3aa: CASSISGSSGNTIYF
d_gene: TRBD2; v_gene: TRBV11-1; j_gene: TRBJ2-2; abundance: .; CDR3nt: TGTGCCAGCAGCAGTTTTAGCGGGAAGTGGACCGGGGAGCTGTTTTTT; CDR3aa: CASSSFSGKWTGELFF
d_gene: .; v_gene: TRBV9; j_gene: TRBJ2-1; abundance: .; CDR3nt: TGTGCCAGCAGCCCCAGGTTGGGGGCGGACAATGAGCAGTTCTTC; CDR3aa: CASSPRLGADNEQFF
d_gene: TRBD1; v_gene: TRBV9; j_gene: TRBJ2-7; abundance: .; CDR3nt: TGTGCCAGCAGCTCGACAGGACAGGGGACCGGCGAGCAGTACTTC; CDR3aa: CASSSTGQGTGEQYF
d_gene: TRBD1; v_gene: TRBV6-5; j_gene: TRBJ1-4; abundance: .; CDR3nt: TGTGCCAGCAGACGGCAGGGGGTGGATGAAAAACTGTTTTTT; CDR3aa: CASRRQGVDEKLFF
d_gene: .; v_gene: TRBV9; j_gene: TRBJ2-7; abundance: .; CDR3nt: TGTGCCAGCAGCGTAGAGGCAAGGCGGGGCGAGCAGTACTTC; CDR3aa: CASSVEARRGEQYF
d_gene: .; v_gene: TRBV27; j_gene: TRBJ2-2; abundance: .; CDR3nt: TGTGCCAGCAGTTTATCGTTACGGGGAGGCACCGGGGAGCTGTTTTTT; CDR3aa: CASSLSLRGGTGELFF
d_gene: .; v_gene: TRBV15; j_gene: TRBJ2-7; abundance: once; CDR3nt: TGTGCCACCAGCAGAGTGGGGACATACTCCTACGAGCAGTACTTC; CDR3aa: CATSRVGTYSYEQYF
d_gene: .; v_gene: TRBV2; j_gene: TRBJ2-7; abundance: once; CDR3nt: TGTGCCAGCAGTGAAATCAGCGTGCCCGCTATCTCCTACGAGCAGTACTTC; CDR3aa: CASSEISVPAISYEQYF
d_gene: TRBD1; v_gene: TRBV6-1; j_gene: TRBJ2-2; abundance: .; CDR3nt: TGTGCCAGCAGTGAATACGGCCAGGGGGAGACCGGGGAGCTGTTTTTT; CDR3aa: CASSEYGQGETGELFF
d_gene: TRBD2; v_gene: TRBV4-1; j_gene: TRBJ2-1; abundance: .; CDR3nt: TGCGCCAGCAGCCTCCGAGCGGGAGGGAACAATGAGCAGTTCTTC; CDR3aa: CASSLRAGGNNEQFF
d_gene: TRBD2; v_gene: TRBV7-9; j_gene: TRBJ2-7; abundance: .; CDR3nt: TGTGCCAGCAGCCCCTCAAGGGACTATTCCTACGAGCAGTACTTC; CDR3aa: CASSPSRDYSYEQYF
d_gene: .; v_gene: TRBV7-5; j_gene: TRBJ2-3; abundance: .; CDR3nt: TGTGCCAGAAGCCCCCAGACAGGAGAGTTCACAGATACGCAGTATTTT; CDR3aa: CARSPQTGEFTDTQYF
d_gene: .; v_gene: TRBV5-1; j_gene: TRBJ1-5; abundance: .; CDR3nt: TGCGCCAGCAGCTTGGGGGGGCCTGGGCGCAATCAGCCCCAGCATTTT; CDR3aa: CASSLGGPGRNQPQHF
d_gene: TRBD1; v_gene: TRBV30; j_gene: TRBJ1-5; abundance: .; CDR3nt: TGTGCCTGGAGTCTGACAGACAGGGGGGCGAGAAGCAATCAGCCCCAGCATTTT; CDR3aa: CAWSLTDRGARSNQPQHF
d_gene: .; v_gene: TRBV4-1; j_gene: TRBJ1-2; abundance: .; CDR3nt: TGCGCCAGCAGCCGTTATACAGGGACGAACTATGGCTACACCTTC; CDR3aa: CASSRYTGTNYGYTF
d_gene: .; v_gene: TRBV19; j_gene: TRBJ2-1; abundance: .; CDR3nt: TGTGCCAGTAGAAGGGGCGGGACCGGAAGCCCCTACAATGAGCAGTTCTTC; CDR3aa: CASRRGGTGSPYNEQFF
d_gene: .; v_gene: TRBV7-8; j_gene: TRBJ1-3; abundance: .; CDR3nt: TGTGCCAGCAGCTTCCAGACAGGCTCTGGAAACACCATATATTTT; CDR3aa: CASSFQTGSGNTIYF
d_gene: .; v_gene: TRBV5-4; j_gene: TRBJ1-1; abundance: .; CDR3nt: TGTGCCAGCAGCTTGCTGTCGAACACTGAAGCTTTCTTT; CDR3aa: CASSLLSNTEAFF
d_gene: .; v_gene: TRBV6-5; j_gene: TRBJ2-7; abundance: .; CDR3nt: TGTGCCAGCAGTCAAACTGAGGAGCAGTACTTC; CDR3aa: CASSQTEEQYF
d_gene: TRBD2; v_gene: TRBV12-5; j_gene: TRBJ2-1; abundance: .; CDR3nt: TGTGCTAGTGGTTTGACGCTAGCGGGAGTAACTGAGCAGTTCTTC; CDR3aa: CASGLTLAGVTEQFF
d_gene: .; v_gene: TRBV7-2; j_gene: TRBJ2-1; abundance: once; CDR3nt: TGTGCCAGCAGCCTGGCTCTGGGGAGCTCCTACAATGAGCAGTTCTTC; CDR3aa: CASSLALGSSYNEQFF
d_gene: TRBD1; v_gene: TRBV30; j_gene: TRBJ1-5; abundance: .; CDR3nt: TGTGCCTGGAGTAGGACAGGGGGGCAGCCCCAGCATTTT; CDR3aa: CAWSRTGGQPQHF
d_gene: .; v_gene: TRBV3-1/TRBV3-2; j_gene: TRBJ1-6; abundance: .; CDR3nt: TGTGCCAGCAGCCAACCGGGTTCTTCACCCCTCCACTTT; CDR3aa: CASSQPGSSPLHF
d_gene: TRBD1; v_gene: TRBV28; j_gene: TRBJ1-2; abundance: .; CDR3nt: TGTGCCAGCAGTTTATTTACAGGGGGAGTGTTGATGTTGGGCTACACCTTC; CDR3aa: CASSLFTGGVLMLGYTF
d_gene: TRBD2; v_gene: TRBV6-1; j_gene: TRBJ2-1; abundance: .; CDR3nt: TGTGCCAGCAGTGAAGTGATTAGCGGGCATCTCTTC; CDR3aa: CASSEVISGHLF
d_gene: TRBD1; v_gene: TRBV11-2; j_gene: TRBJ1-2; abundance: .; CDR3nt: TGTGCCAGCAGCCACCCTGGGACAGAGAATAACTATGGCTACACCTTC; CDR3aa: CASSHPGTENNYGYTF
d_gene: .; v_gene: TRBV5-1; j_gene: TRBJ1-2; abundance: .; CDR3nt: TGCGCCAGCAGCCTGGACAGCTATGGCTACACCTTC; CDR3aa: CASSLDSYGYTF
d_gene: .; v_gene: TRBV27; j_gene: TRBJ1-5; abundance: .; CDR3nt: TGTGCCAGCAGTCGTACGGGTTCCAATCAGCCCCAGCATTTT; CDR3aa: CASSRTGSNQPQHF